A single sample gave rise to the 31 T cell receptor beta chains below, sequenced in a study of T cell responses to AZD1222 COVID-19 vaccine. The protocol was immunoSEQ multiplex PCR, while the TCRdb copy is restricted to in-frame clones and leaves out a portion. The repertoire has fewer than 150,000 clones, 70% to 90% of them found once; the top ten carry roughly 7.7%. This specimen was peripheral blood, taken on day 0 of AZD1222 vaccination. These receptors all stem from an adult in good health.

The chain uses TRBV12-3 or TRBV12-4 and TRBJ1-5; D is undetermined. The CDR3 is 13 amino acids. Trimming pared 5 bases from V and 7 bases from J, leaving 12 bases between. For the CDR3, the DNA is TGTGCCAGCAGTGCGGACCCCAGGCAGCCCCAGCATTTT. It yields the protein CASSADPRQPQHF.

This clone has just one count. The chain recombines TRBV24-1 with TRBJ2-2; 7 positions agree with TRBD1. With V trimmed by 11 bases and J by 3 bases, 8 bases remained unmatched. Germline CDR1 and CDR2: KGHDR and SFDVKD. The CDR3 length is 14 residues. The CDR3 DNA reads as TGTGCCATCTCGACAGGGCGGGACACCGGGGAGCTGTTTTTT. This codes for CAISTGRDTGELFF.

Here the CDR3 DNA reads TGCGCCAGCAGCTTATTCCCGACAGACCCTAACTATGGCTACACCTTC. This gives the protein CASSLFPTDPNYGYTF. The genes are TRBV5-1 and TRBJ1-2, with D possibly being TRBD1 (5 bases). The V end lost 2 bases, the J end lost 0 bases, and 14 bases lay between the germline ends. Germline loops: CDR1 SGHRS, CDR2 YFSETQ. The CDR3 consists of 16 residues.

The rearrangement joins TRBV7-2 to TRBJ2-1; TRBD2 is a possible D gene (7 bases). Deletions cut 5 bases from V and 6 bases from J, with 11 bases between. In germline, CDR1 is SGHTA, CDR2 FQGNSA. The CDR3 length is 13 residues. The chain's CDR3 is CASSQRGANEQFF. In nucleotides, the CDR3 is TGTGCCAGCAGCCAACGGGGGGCCAATGAGCAGTTCTTC.

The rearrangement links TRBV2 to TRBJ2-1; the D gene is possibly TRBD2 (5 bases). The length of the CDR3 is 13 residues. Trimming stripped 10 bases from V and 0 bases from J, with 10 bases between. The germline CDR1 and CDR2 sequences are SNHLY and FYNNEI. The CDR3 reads CATSGSSYNEQFF. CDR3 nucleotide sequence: TGTGCCACGAGCGGAAGCTCCTACAATGAGCAGTTCTTC.

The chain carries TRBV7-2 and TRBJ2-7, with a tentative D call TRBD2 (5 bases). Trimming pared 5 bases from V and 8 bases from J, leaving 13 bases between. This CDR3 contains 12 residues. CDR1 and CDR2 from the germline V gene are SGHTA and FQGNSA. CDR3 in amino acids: CASSDPPGKQYF. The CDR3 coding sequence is TGTGCCAGCAGCGACCCCCCGGGGAAGCAGTACTTC.

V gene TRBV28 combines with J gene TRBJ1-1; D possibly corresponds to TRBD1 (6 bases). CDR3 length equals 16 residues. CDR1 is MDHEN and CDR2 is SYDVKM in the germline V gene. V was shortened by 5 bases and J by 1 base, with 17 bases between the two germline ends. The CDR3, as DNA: TGTGCCAGCAGTCGGAAACAGGGCACTCAGAACACTGAAGCTTTCTTT. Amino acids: CASSRKQGTQNTEAFF.

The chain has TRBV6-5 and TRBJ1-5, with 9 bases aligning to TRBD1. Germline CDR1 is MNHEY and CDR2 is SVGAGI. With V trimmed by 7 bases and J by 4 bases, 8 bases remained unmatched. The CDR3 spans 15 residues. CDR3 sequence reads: CASKTLGQGNQPQHF. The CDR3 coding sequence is TGTGCCAGCAAGACTTTGGGACAGGGTAATCAGCCCCAGCATTTT.

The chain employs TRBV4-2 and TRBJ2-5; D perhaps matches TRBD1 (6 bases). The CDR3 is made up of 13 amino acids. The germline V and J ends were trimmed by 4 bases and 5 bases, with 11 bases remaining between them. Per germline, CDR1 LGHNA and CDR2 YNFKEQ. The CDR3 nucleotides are TGTGCCAGCAGCCGGAACAGGGACGAGACCCAGTACTTC. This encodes CASSRNRDETQYF.

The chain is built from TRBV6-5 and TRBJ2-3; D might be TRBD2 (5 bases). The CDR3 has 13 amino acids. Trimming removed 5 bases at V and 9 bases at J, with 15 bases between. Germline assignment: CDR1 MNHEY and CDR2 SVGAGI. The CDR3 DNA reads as TGTGCCAGCAGTCTAGTCTCGGAGGACACGCAGTATTTT. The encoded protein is CASSLVSEDTQYF.

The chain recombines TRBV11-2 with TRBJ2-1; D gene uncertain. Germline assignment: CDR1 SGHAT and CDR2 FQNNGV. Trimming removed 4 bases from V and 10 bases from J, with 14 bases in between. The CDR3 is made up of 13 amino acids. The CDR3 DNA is TGTGCCAGCAGCTCCGCGAGAAGAGGCGAGCAGTTCTTC. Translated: CASSSARRGEQFF.

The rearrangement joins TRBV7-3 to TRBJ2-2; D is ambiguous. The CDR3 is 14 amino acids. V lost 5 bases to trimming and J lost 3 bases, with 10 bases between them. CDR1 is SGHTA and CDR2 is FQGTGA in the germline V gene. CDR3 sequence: CASSPYKDTGELFF. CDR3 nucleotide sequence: TGTGCCAGCAGCCCCTATAAAGACACCGGGGAGCTGTTTTTT.

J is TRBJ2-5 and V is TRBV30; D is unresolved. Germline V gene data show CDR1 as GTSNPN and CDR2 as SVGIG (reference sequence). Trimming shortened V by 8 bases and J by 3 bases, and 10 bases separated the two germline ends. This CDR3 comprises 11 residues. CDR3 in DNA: TGTGCCCGACGGGCAAAAGAGACCCAGTACTTC. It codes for CARRAKETQYF.

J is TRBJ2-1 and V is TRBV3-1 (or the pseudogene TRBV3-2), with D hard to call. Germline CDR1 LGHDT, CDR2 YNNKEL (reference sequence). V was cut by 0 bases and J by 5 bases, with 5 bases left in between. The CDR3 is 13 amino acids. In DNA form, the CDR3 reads TGTGCCAGCAGCCAAGATCCAGACAATGAGCAGTTCTTC. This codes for CASSQDPDNEQFF.

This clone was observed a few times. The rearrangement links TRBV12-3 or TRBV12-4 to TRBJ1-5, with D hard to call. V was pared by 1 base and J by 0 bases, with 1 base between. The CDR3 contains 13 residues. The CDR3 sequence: CASSLDSNQPQHF. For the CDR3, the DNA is TGTGCCAGCAGTTTAGATAGCAATCAGCCCCAGCATTTT.

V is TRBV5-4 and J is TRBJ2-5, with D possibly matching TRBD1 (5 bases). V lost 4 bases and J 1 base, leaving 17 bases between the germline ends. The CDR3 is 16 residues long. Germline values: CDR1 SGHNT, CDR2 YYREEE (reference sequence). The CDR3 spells CASSPQLGRLQETQYF. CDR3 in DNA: TGTGCCAGCAGCCCGCAGTTGGGGCGGCTCCAAGAGACCCAGTACTTC.

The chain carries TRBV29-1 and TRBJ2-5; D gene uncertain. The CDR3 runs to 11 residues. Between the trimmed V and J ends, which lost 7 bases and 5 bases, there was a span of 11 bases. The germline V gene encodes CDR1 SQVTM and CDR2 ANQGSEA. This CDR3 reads CSGGRSETQYF. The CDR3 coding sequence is TGCAGCGGAGGACGGAGCGAGACCCAGTACTTC.

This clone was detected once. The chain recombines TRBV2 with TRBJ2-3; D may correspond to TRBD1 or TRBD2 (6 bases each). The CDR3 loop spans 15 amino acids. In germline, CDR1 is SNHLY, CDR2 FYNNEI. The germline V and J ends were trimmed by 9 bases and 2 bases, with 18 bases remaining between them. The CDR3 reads CARHLPGDNTDTQYF. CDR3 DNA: TGTGCCAGACACCTCCCGGGGGACAACACAGATACGCAGTATTTT.

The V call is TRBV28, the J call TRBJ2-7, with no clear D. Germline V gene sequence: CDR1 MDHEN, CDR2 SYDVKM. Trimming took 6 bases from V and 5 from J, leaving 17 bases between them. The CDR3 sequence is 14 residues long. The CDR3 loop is CASSLTWAENEQYF. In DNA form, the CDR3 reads TGTGCCAGCAGCTTGACCTGGGCCGAAAACGAGCAGTACTTC. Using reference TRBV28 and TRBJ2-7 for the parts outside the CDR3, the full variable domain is DVKVTQSSRYLVKRTGEKVFLECVQDMDHENMFWYRQDPGLGLRLIYFSYDVKMKEKGDIPEGYSVSREKKERFSLILESASTNQTSMYLCASSLTWAENEQYFGPGTRLTVT.

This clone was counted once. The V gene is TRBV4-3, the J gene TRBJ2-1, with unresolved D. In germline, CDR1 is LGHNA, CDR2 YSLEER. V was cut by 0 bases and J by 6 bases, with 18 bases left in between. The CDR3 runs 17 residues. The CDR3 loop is CASSQEAVGAARNEQFF. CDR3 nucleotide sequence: TGCGCCAGCAGCCAAGAGGCAGTAGGCGCAGCACGCAATGAGCAGTTCTTC.

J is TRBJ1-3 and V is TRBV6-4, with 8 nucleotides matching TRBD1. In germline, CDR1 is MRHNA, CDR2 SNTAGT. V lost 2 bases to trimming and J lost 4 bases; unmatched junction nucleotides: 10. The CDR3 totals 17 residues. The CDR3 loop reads CASSDRAGGAEGNTIYF. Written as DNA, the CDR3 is TGTGCCAGCAGTGACCGCGCAGGGGGCGCGGAAGGAAACACCATATATTTT.

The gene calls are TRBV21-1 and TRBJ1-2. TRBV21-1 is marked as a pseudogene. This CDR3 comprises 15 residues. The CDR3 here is CASSSKAGDFYGYTF. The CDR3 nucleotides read TGTGCCAGCAGCTCTAAGGCAGGTGACTTCTATGGCTACACCTTC.

This CDR3 is CASSFTGVYGYTF. The CDR3 bases are TGTGCCAGCAGTTTCACAGGGGTCTATGGCTACACCTTC. The chain joins TRBV12-3 or TRBV12-4 to TRBJ1-2; 7 nucleotides agree with TRBD1. The CDR3 contains 13 residues. V lost 3 bases to trimming and J lost 4 bases; unmatched junction nucleotides: 2.

This CDR3 reads CASSVGIGQGRDEQYF. The DNA for the CDR3 is TGTGCCAGCAGCGTTGGTATTGGGCAGGGGAGGGACGAGCAGTACTTC. This rearrangement joins TRBV9 to TRBJ2-7; a weak D match, TRBD2 (7 bases). The CDR3 length is 16 residues. The germline gives CDR1 SGDLS, CDR2 YYNGEE. Trimming pared 2 bases from V and 5 bases from J, leaving 20 bases between.

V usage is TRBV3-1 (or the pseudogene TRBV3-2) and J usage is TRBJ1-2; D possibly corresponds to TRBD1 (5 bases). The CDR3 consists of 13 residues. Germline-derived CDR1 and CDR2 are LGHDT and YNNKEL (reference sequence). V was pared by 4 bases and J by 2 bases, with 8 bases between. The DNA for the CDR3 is TGTGCCAGCAGCCCCGAGGGGAACTATGGCTACACCTTC. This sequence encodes CASSPEGNYGYTF.

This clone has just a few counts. The CDR3 loop reads CASSESPQTEAFF. Written as DNA, the CDR3 is TGCGCCAGCAGTGAGTCTCCGCAGACTGAAGCTTTCTTT. This chain uses TRBV10-1 with TRBJ1-1; D call uncertain. V lost 0 bases to trimming and J lost 5 bases, with 7 bases between them. Germline lookup yields CDR1 WNHNN and CDR2 SYGVQD (reference sequence). This CDR3 is 13 amino acids long.

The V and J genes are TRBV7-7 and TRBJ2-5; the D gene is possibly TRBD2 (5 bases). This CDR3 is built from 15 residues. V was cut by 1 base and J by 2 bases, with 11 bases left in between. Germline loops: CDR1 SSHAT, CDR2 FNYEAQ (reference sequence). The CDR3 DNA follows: TGTGCCAGCAGCTTAGACCCCAGCGGACAAGAGACCCAGTACTTC. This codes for CASSLDPSGQETQYF.

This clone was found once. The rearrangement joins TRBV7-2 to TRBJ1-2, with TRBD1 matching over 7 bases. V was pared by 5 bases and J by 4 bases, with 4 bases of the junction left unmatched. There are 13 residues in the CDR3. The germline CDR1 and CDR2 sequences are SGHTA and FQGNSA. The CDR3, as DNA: TGTGCCAGCAGCGACAGGGCTGCCTATGGCTACACCTTC. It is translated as CASSDRAAYGYTF.

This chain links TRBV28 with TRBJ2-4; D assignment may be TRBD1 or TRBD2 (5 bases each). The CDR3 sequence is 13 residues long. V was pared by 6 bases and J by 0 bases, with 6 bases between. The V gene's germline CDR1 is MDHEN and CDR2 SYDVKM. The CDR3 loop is CASSGTAKNIQYF. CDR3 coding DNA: TGTGCCAGCAGCGGGACAGCCAAAAACATTCAGTACTTC.

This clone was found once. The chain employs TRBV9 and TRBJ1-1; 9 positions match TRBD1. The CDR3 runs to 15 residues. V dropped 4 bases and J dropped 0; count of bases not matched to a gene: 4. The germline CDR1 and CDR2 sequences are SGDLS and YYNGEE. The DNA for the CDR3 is TGTGCCAGCAGCCGACAGGGGGGAATGAACACTGAAGCTTTCTTT. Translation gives CASSRQGGMNTEAFF.

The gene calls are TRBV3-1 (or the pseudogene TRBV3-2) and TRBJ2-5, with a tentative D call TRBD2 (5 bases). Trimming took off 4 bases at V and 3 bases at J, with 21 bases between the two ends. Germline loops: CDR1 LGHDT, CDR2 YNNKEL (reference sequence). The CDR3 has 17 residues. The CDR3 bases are TGTGCCAGCAGCCCCCCGGGCGGAGGTCGGGTTGAAGAGACCCAGTACTTC. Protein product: CASSPPGGGRVEETQYF.